Described below is a single T cell receptor beta chain sequence and its context. The CDR3 is 14 residues long. Trimming took 6 bases from V and 6 from J, leaving 14 bases between them. Germline lookup yields CDR1 MDHEN and CDR2 SYDVKM. Sequencing was performed with immunoSEQ multiplex PCR; in TCRdb, only in-frame clones are kept and a portion is missing. The sample includes around 90,000 clones, 94% of them seen just once. These data are taken from a study of technical replicates of blood from a handful of donors. The chain couples TRBV28 to TRBJ2-2; a possible D gene is TRBD1 (6 bases). The receptor comes from a human donor in good health. Sequenced sample: T cells isolated from PBMCs. CDR3 residues: CASSPQGFPGELFF. CDR3 bases: TGTGCCAGCAGCCCACAGGGATTTCCCGGGGAGCTGTTTTTT.